This T cell receptor (beta chain) was found in a study of beta chain features in type 1 diabetes. Points from the study as a whole: TCRB CDR3s from Type 1 diabetes patients were moderately but significantly shorter in all four CD4+ subsets. VDJ junctions sequenced from type 1 diabetes patients showed fewer insertions and more deletions.

Stem cell-like memory, regulatory, central memory and naive CD4+ cells were sorted via CD45RO/CCR7/CD25/CD127/CD95/CD27. Expressed TCRB transcripts were sequenced because the entire RNA isolate underwent reverse transcription. The protocol was immunoSEQ multiplex PCR, while the TCRdb copy is restricted to in-frame clones and leaves out a portion. The sample carries a few hundred thousand clones, 27% recorded once. The CDR3 is made up of 12 amino acids. The V end lost 3 bases, the J end lost 11 bases, and 12 bases lay between the germline ends. Germline values: CDR1 SGHDN, CDR2 FVKESK. On this clone: Its antigen is currently unknown.

The genes are TRBV14 and TRBJ2-3, with D perhaps TRBD2 (6 bases). This clonotype was obtained from a man aged 30 to 39 in good health. The material sequenced was central memory CD4+ T cells from blood. The chain's CDR3 is CASSQTSLRQYF. The CDR3, as DNA: TGTGCCAGCAGCCAGACTAGTCTCAGGCAGTATTTT. The variable domain in full, with the rest retrieved from reference TRBV14 and TRBJ2-3, is EAGVTQFPSHSVIEKGQTVTLRCDPISGHDNLYWYRRVMGKEIKFLLHFVKESKQDESGMPNNRFLAERTGGTYSTLKVQPAELEDSGVYFCASSQTSLRQYFGPGTRLTVL.